This T cell receptor beta chain comes out of a study of Graves' ophthalmopathy and Graves' hyperthyroidism. This clonotype was seen many times. The authors amplified TCR beta CDR3 regions from RNA transcripts. Second-round multiplex PCR came after a first-round RT-PCR that employed HTBI primers. TCRdb passed the multiplex PCR reads through MiXCR, listing each CDR3 protein once. The data hold over a million distinct CDR3 sequences, with 35% to 40% observed a single time. V trimming: 10 bases; J trimming: 5 bases; junction bases outside the gene matches: 17. The CDR3 covers 17 residues. Germline assignment: CDR1 SGHVS and CDR2 FQNEAQ.

The TCR was taken from an adult man with Graves' hyperthyroidism. Sequenced: peripheral blood or thyroid tissue (not recorded which). This rearrangement joins TRBV7-8 to TRBJ2-5; 12 bases fit TRBD2. CDR3 in DNA: TGTGCCACCTACCGACTAGCGGGGGATCCGCAATTGGAGACCCAGTACTTC. Translating it yields CATYRLAGDPQLETQYF.